Here is one T cell receptor (beta chain) with its context. Method: immunoSEQ multiplex PCR; TCRdb's copy keeps in-frame clones and lacks some. The data contain under 300,000 clones, roughly nine tenths of them singletons. These data originate in a study of blood T cell repertoires in COVID-19. The germline V and J ends were trimmed by 3 bases and 5 bases, with 13 bases remaining between them. Germline values: CDR1 SGHTA, CDR2 FQGNSA. The CDR3 spans 14 residues. In assigning cohorts, the study relied on participant-reported clinical history. Donors in Cohort 3 who had recovered were those with two negative PCRs, healthcare professional clearance, or resolution of their symptoms.

The chain couples TRBV7-2 to TRBJ2-5; D is undetermined. The sample was PBMCs or T cells enriched from blood (not recorded which). The receptor's source is a woman under 30 who had recovered from COVID-19. CDR3 loop: CASSFRSVAETQYF. The CDR3 region has the DNA TGTGCCAGCAGCTTTAGAAGTGTTGCGGAGACCCAGTACTTC.